Listed here are 4 T cell receptor beta chains from one sample, sequenced in a study of memory CD4+ T cells and cytomegalovirus serostatus. Clones were sequenced by immunoSEQ multiplex PCR, and TCRdb holds only the in-frame ones, with some missing. The sample consists of 50,000 to 55,000 clones, around four fifths of them appearing once. Single viable CD3+CD4+CD8-CD45RO+ cells were sorted as the memory CD4+ T cells. Sequencing was performed on memory CD4+ T cells from blood. Receptors were obtained from an adult in good health and CMV-seronegative.

V and J are TRBV6-1 and TRBJ2-3; the D is unclear. V lost 8 bases to trimming and J lost 4 bases, with 10 bases between them. The CDR3 loop spans 12 amino acids. From germline, CDR1 is MNHNS and CDR2 SASEGT. This chain's CDR3 is CASSPSSDTQYF. The CDR3 DNA sequence: TGTGCCAGCTCCCCAAGTTCAGATACGCAGTATTTT.

The DNA for the CDR3 is TGTGCCAGCAGCTTACTAGCGGGGGCCTCCTACGAGCAGTACTTC. Amino acid sequence: CASSLLAGASYEQYF. The gene calls are TRBV7-3 and TRBJ2-7, with TRBD2 matching 10 bases. V lost 2 bases to trimming and J lost 0 bases; unmatched junction nucleotides: 1. The CDR3 is 15 residues long. In germline, CDR1 is SGHTA, CDR2 FQGTGA.

V is TRBV18 and J is TRBJ1-2, with 11 bases identical to TRBD1. This CDR3 contains 14 residues. J was trimmed by 10 bases and V by 1 base; bases with no gene match: 5. Per germline, CDR1 KGHSH and CDR2 LQKENI. DNA of the CDR3: TGTGCCAGCTCACCACTTTCGGGACAGGGGGACTACACCTTC. Translating gives CASSPLSGQGDYTF.

The V gene is TRBV4-1, the J gene TRBJ2-5; D tentatively fits TRBD1 or TRBD2 (5 bases each). This CDR3 region has 17 residues. Germline-derived CDR1 and CDR2 are MGHRA and YSYEKL. V was shortened by 0 bases and J by 5 bases, with 19 bases between the two germline ends. In DNA, the CDR3 is TGCGCCAGCAGCCAAGATCCGCAATTTCGCAGGGAGGAGACCCAGTACTTC. It encodes CASSQDPQFRREETQYF.